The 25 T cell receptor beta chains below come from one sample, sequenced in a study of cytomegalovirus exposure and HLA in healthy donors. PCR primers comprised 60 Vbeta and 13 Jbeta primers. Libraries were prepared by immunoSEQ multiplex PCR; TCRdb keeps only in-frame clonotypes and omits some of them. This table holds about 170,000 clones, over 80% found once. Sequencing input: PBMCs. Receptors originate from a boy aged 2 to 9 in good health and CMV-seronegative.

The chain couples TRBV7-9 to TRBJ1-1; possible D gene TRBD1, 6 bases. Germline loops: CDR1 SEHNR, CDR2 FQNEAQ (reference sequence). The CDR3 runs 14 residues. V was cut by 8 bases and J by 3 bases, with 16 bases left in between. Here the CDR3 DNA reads TGTGCCAGCCGCGCAGGGGCTTGGGACACTGAAGCTTTCTTT. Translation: CASRAGAWDTEAFF.

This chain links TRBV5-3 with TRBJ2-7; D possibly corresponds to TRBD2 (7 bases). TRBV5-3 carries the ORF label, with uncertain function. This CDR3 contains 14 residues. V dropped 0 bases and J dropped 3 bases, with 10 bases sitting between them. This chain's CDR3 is CARSLGGGHYEQYF. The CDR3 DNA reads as TGTGCCAGAAGCTTGGGGGGGGGCCACTACGAGCAGTACTTC.

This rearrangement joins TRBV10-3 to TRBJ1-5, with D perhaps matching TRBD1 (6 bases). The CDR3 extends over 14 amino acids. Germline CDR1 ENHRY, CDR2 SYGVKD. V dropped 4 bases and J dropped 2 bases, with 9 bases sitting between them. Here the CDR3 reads CAISGTVGNQPQHF. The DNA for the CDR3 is TGTGCCATCAGTGGGACAGTCGGCAATCAGCCCCAGCATTTT.

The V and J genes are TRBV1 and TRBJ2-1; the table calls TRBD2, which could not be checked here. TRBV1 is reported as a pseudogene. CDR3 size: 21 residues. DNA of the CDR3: TGCACCAGCAGCCAGTGGGGAAGGGGGGAAACTAGCGGTCTCTCCTACAATGAGCAGTTCTTC. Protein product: CTSSQWGRGETSGLSYNEQFF.

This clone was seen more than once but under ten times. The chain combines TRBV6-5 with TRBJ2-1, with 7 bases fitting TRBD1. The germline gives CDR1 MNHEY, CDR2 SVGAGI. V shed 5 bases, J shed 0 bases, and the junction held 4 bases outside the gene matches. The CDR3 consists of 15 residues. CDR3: CASSLRQGSYNEQFF. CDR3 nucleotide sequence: TGTGCCAGCAGTCTTCGACAGGGCTCCTACAATGAGCAGTTCTTC.

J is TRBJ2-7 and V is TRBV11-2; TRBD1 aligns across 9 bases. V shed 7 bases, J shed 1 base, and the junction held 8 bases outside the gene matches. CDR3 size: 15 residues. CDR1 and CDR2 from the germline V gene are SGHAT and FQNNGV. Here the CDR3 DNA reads TGTGCCAGCACTCTAACCGGGACAGGGTCCTACGAGCAGTACGTC. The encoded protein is CASTLTGTGSYEQYV.

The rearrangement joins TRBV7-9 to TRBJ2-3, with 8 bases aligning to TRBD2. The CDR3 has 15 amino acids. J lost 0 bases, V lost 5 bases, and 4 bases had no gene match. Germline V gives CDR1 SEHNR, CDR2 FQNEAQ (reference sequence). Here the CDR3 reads CASSLREASTDTQYF. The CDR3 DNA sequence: TGTGCCAGCAGCCTGCGGGAGGCCAGCACAGATACGCAGTATTTT.

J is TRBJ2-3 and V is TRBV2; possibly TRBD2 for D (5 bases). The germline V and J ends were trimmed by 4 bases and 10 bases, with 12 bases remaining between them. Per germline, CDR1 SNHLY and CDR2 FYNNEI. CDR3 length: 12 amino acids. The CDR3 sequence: CASSATTPPQYF. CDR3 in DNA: TGTGCCAGCAGTGCGACTACCCCTCCGCAGTATTTT.

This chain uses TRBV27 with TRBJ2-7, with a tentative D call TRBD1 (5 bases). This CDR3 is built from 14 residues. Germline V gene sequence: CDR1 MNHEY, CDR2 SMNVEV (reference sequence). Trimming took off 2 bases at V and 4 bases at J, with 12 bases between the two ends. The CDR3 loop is CASSLIGAPYEQYF. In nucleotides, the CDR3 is TGTGCCAGCAGTTTAATAGGGGCCCCATACGAGCAGTACTTC.

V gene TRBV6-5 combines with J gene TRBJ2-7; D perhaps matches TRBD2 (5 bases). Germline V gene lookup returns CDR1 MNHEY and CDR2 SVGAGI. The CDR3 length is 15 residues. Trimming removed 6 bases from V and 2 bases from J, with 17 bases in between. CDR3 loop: CASRRPSSFPYEQYF. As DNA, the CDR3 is TGTGCCAGCAGAAGACCATCTAGCTTCCCCTACGAGCAGTACTTC.

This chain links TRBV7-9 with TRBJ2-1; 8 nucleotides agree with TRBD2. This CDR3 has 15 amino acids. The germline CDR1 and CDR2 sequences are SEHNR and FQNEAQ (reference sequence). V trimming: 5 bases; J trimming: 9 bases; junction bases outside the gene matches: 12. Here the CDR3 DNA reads TGTGCCAGCAGCCCCTCCCCGGGACTAGGAAGTGAGCAGTTCTTC. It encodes CASSPSPGLGSEQFF.

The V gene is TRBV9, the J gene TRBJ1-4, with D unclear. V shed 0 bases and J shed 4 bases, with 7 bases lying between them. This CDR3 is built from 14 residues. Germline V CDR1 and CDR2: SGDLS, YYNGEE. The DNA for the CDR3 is TGTGCCAGCAGCGTAGGGCAGGTTAATGAAAAACTGTTTTTT. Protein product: CASSVGQVNEKLFF.

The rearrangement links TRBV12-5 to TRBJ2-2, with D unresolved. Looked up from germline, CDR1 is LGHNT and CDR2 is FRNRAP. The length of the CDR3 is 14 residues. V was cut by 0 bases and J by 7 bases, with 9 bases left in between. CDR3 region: CASGLVPSGGELFF. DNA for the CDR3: TGTGCTAGTGGTTTGGTCCCGTCGGGCGGGGAGCTGTTTTTT.

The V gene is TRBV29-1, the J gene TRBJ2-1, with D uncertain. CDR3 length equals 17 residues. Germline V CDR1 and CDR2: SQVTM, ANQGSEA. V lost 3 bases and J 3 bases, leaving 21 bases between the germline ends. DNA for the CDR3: TGCAGCGTTGATGATAGGCGAGCCCCCGACAACTACAATGAGCAGTTCTTC. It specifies CSVDDRRAPDNYNEQFF.

The DNA for the CDR3 is TGTGCCTGGAGCTTCTCTGGAGGGACAGGGGCGGGAAACACCATATATTTT. As protein: CAWSFSGGTGAGNTIYF. This chain links TRBV30 with TRBJ1-3, with 10 bases fitting TRBD1. After removal of 3 bases from V and 4 bases from J, the junction contained 12 bases not matched to a gene. Germline V gene lookup returns CDR1 GTSNPN and CDR2 SVGIG (reference sequence). The CDR3 has 17 residues.

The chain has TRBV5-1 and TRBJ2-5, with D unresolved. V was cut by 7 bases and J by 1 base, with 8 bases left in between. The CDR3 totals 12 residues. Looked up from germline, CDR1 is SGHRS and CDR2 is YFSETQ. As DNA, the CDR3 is TGCGCCAGCGAGGTCAGCCAAGAGACCCAGTACTTC. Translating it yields CASEVSQETQYF.

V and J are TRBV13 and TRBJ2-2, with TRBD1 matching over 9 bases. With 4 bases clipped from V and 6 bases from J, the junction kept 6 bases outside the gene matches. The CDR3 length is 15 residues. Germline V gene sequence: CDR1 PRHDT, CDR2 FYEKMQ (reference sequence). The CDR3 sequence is CASSYPGQGAGELFF. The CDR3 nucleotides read TGTGCCAGCAGCTATCCGGGACAGGGCGCCGGGGAGCTGTTTTTT.

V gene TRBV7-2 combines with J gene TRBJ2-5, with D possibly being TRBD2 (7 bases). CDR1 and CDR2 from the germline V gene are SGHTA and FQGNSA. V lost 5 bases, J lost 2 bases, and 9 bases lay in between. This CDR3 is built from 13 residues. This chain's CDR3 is CASSRGAQETQYF. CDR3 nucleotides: TGTGCCAGCAGCCGGGGGGCACAAGAGACCCAGTACTTC.

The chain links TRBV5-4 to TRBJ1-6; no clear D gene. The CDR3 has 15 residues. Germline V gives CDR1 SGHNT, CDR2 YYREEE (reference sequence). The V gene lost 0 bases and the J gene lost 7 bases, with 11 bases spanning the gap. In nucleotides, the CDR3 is TGTGCCAGCAGCTTGGGTGAGGCGCCGAATTCACCCCTCCACTTT. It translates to CASSLGEAPNSPLHF.

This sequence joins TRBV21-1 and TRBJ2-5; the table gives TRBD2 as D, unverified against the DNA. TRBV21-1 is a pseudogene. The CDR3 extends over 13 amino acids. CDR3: CASRRGGQETQYF. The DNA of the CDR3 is TGTGCCAGCAGAAGGGGGGGGCAAGAGACCCAGTACTTC.

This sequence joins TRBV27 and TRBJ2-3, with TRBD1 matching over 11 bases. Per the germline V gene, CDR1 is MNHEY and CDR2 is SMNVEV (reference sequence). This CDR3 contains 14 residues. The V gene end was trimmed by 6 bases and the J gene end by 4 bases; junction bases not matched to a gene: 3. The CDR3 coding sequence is TGTGCCAGCAGGGGGACAGGGGGAGCAGATACGCAGTATTTT. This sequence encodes CASRGTGGADTQYF.

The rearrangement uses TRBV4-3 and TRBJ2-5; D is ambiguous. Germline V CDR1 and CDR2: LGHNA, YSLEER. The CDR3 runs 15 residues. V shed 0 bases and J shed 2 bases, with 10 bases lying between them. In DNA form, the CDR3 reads TGCGCCAGCAGCCAAGATTGGAGCTCTCAAGAGACCCAGTACTTC. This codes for CASSQDWSSQETQYF.

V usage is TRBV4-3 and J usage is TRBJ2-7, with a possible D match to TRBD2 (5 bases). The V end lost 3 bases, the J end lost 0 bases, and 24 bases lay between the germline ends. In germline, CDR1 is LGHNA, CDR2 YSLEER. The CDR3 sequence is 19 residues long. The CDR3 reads CASSQAGGDKGVSSYEQYV. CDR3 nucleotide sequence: TGCGCCAGCAGCCAGGCCGGAGGAGACAAGGGAGTTAGCTCCTACGAGCAGTACGTC.

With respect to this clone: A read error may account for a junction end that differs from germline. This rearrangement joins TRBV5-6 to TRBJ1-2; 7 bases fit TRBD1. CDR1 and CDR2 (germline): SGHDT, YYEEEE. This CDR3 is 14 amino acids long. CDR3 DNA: TGTGCCAGCAGTTTGGACAGGCACCAGTGGGGCTACACCTTC. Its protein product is CASSLDRHQWGYTF.

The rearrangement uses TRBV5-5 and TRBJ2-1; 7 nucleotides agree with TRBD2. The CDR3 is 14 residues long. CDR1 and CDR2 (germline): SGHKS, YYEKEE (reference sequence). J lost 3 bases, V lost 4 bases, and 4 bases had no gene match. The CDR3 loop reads CASSNRDYYNEQFF. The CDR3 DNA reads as TGTGCCAGCAGCAACCGGGACTACTACAATGAGCAGTTCTTC.